A selection of T cell receptor beta chains follows, all from one sample in a study of early T cells in non-severe SARS-CoV-2 infection. TCRdb ran MiXCR on the 5' RACE reads and lists one entry per CDR3 protein. The repertoire holds 60,000 to 90,000 distinct CDR3 sequences, with around 8.7% as singletons. The sequenced sample consisted of whole blood. The receptor source for this set is an adult who was a healthcare worker with PCR-confirmed SARS-CoV-2 infection or an uninfected control (not recorded which). CDR3s include the opening cysteine and the closing phenylalanine or tryptophan. The order of the fields is CDR3 protein, CDR3 DNA, J gene, D gene, V gene, clone size. D genes are given only for firm matches. Not all rows give a size; the values are once, few, many and, for expanded clones, a class.

cdr3_aa: CASSPSGSLNQPQHF; cdr3_nt: TGTGCCAGCAGCCCGAGTGGCAGCCTCAATCAGCCCCAGCATTTT; j_call: TRBJ1-5; d_call: NA; v_call: TRBV12-3/TRBV12-4; clone_size: many
cdr3_aa: CAWSVGERDTYEQYF; cdr3_nt: TGTGCCTGGAGTGTAGGGGAACGGGACACCTACGAGCAGTACTTC; j_call: TRBJ2-7; d_call: NA; v_call: TRBV30; clone_size: few
cdr3_aa: CASSFLSLNQPQHF; cdr3_nt: TGTGCCAGCAGTTTCTTGTCCCTAAATCAGCCCCAGCATTTT; j_call: TRBJ1-5; d_call: NA; v_call: TRBV28; clone_size: NA
cdr3_aa: CAISERPDTQYF; cdr3_nt: TGTGCCATCAGTGAACGCCCAGATACGCAGTATTTT; j_call: TRBJ2-3; d_call: NA; v_call: TRBV10-3; clone_size: NA
cdr3_aa: CSARGEGASTDTQYF; cdr3_nt: TGCAGTGCTCGCGGAGAGGGTGCTAGCACAGATACGCAGTATTTT; j_call: TRBJ2-3; d_call: NA; v_call: TRBV20-1; clone_size: few
cdr3_aa: CASSALRGHGDTQYF; cdr3_nt: TGTGCCAGCAGCGCCCTCCGCGGGCACGGCGATACGCAGTATTTT; j_call: TRBJ2-3; d_call: NA; v_call: TRBV9; clone_size: NA
cdr3_aa: CASSLEPGWNTEAFF; cdr3_nt: TGTGCCAGCAGCTTAGAGCCAGGATGGAACACTGAAGCTTTCTTT; j_call: TRBJ1-1; d_call: NA; v_call: TRBV11-2; clone_size: many
cdr3_aa: CASSQLPGVPEAFF; cdr3_nt: TGTGCCAGCAGCCAACTCCCGGGGGTGCCGGAAGCTTTCTTT; j_call: TRBJ1-1; d_call: NA; v_call: TRBV3-1; clone_size: many
cdr3_aa: CASSLGSGLTGELFF; cdr3_nt: TGTGCCAGCAGTTTAGGGTCGGGGCTAACCGGGGAGCTGTTTTTT; j_call: TRBJ2-2; d_call: NA; v_call: TRBV27; clone_size: many
cdr3_aa: CASKGTSGSPGNEQYF; cdr3_nt: TGTGCCAGCAAAGGGACTAGCGGGAGTCCGGGCAACGAGCAGTACTTC; j_call: TRBJ2-7; d_call: TRBD2; v_call: TRBV28; clone_size: few
cdr3_aa: CASSLGGFGEQFF; cdr3_nt: TGTGCCAGCAGCTTAGGGGGGTTCGGTGAGCAGTTCTTC; j_call: TRBJ2-1; d_call: NA; v_call: TRBV7-2; clone_size: many
cdr3_aa: CASSLAETGGGYTF; cdr3_nt: TGTGCCAGCAGTTTAGCGGAGACAGGAGGCGGCTACACCTTC; j_call: TRBJ1-2; d_call: NA; v_call: TRBV12-3/TRBV12-4; clone_size: many
cdr3_aa: CASMPARTYEQYF; cdr3_nt: TGTGCCAGCATGCCCGCCAGGACCTACGAGCAGTACTTC; j_call: TRBJ2-7; d_call: NA; v_call: TRBV2; clone_size: NA
cdr3_aa: CASSQLAGEDEQYF; cdr3_nt: TGTGCCAGCAGCCAACTAGCGGGAGAGGACGAGCAGTACTTC; j_call: TRBJ2-7; d_call: TRBD2; v_call: TRBV6-6; clone_size: few
cdr3_aa: CASSLDYRHEQFF; cdr3_nt: TGTGCCAGCAGCTTAGATTACCGCCATGAGCAGTTCTTC; j_call: TRBJ2-1; d_call: NA; v_call: TRBV11-3; clone_size: few
cdr3_aa: CASSQEASGSSYEQYF; cdr3_nt: TGCGCCAGCAGCCAAGAGGCTAGCGGGAGCTCCTACGAGCAGTACTTC; j_call: TRBJ2-7; d_call: TRBD2; v_call: TRBV4-1; clone_size: few
cdr3_aa: CASSYVRNTGELFF; cdr3_nt: TGTGCCAGCAGTTACGTTAGGAACACCGGGGAGCTGTTTTTT; j_call: TRBJ2-2; d_call: NA; v_call: TRBV6-2/TRBV6-3; clone_size: many
cdr3_aa: CASSPWVDTQYF; cdr3_nt: TGTGCCAGCAGCCCCTGGGTGGATACGCAGTATTTT; j_call: TRBJ2-3; d_call: NA; v_call: TRBV12-3/TRBV12-4; clone_size: NA
cdr3_aa: CASSLADSPNSPLHF; cdr3_nt: TGTGCCAGCAGTTTGGCCGATAGCCCCAATTCACCCCTCCACTTT; j_call: TRBJ1-6; d_call: NA; v_call: TRBV28; clone_size: NA
cdr3_aa: CASSHSGRGGELFF; cdr3_nt: TGTGCCAGCAGCCACAGCGGCAGAGGAGGGGAGCTGTTTTTT; j_call: TRBJ2-2; d_call: NA; v_call: TRBV3-1; clone_size: many
cdr3_aa: CSGRSGEKPQHF; cdr3_nt: TGCAGTGGCAGATCGGGTGAAAAGCCCCAGCATTTT; j_call: TRBJ1-5; d_call: NA; v_call: TRBV20-1; clone_size: NA
cdr3_aa: CASSLSGSTDTQYF; cdr3_nt: TGTGCCAGCAGCTTGAGCGGGAGCACAGATACGCAGTATTTT; j_call: TRBJ2-3; d_call: NA; v_call: TRBV7-9; clone_size: many
cdr3_aa: CASSDNYEQYF; cdr3_nt: TGTGCCAGCAGTGACAACTACGAGCAGTACTTC; j_call: TRBJ2-7; d_call: NA; v_call: TRBV6-1; clone_size: few